Below are 11 T cell receptor beta chains sequenced from a single sample in a study of control samples from healthy donors and cancer patients. The data were produced by immunoSEQ multiplex PCR, yet TCRdb's version contains in-frame clones alone and is incomplete. The sample includes 71,000 or so clones, roughly 86% seen only once; the top ten take over 15%. Sequenced material: PBMCs. These receptors came from a man aged 60 to 69 with lung cancer.

The chain links TRBV11-3 to TRBJ2-2; D is ambiguous. V lost 0 bases and J 7 bases, leaving 3 bases between the germline ends. The CDR3 totals 12 residues. Germline loops: CDR1 SGHNT, CDR2 YENEEA. The CDR3 reads CASSLDNGELFF. The CDR3 DNA reads as TGTGCCAGCAGCTTAGATAACGGGGAGCTGTTTTTT. The whole variable domain, filled in from reference TRBV11-3 and TRBJ2-2, reads EAGVVQSPRYKIIEKKQPVAFWCNPISGHNTLYWYLQNLGQGPELLIRYENEEAVDDSQLPKDRFSAERLKGVDSTLKIQPAELGDSAVYLCASSLDNGELFFGEGSRLTVL.

V and J are TRBV9 and TRBJ2-7; 7 bases are shared with TRBD2. Trimming cost V 4 bases and J 4 bases; bases outside gene matches: 8. Germline V gene lookup returns CDR1 SGDLS and CDR2 YYNGEE. This CDR3 contains 14 residues. CDR3 DNA: TGTGCCAGCAGCCCCGGGGGAGGGACTTACGAGCAGTACTTC. It codes for CASSPGGGTYEQYF.

The J gene is TRBJ1-1, the V gene TRBV27; D not resolved. The V gene's germline CDR1 is MNHEY and CDR2 SMNVEV (reference sequence). Trimming cost V 11 bases and J 4 bases, with 8 bases left between them. CDR3 length equals 10 residues. The DNA for the CDR3 is TGTGCCGCGGGGAGCACTGAAGCTTTCTTT. Its translation: CAAGSTEAFF.

The chain combines TRBV5-1 with TRBJ2-2; D unresolved. V dropped 4 bases and J dropped 0 bases, with 10 bases sitting between them. Germline CDR1 is SGHRS and CDR2 is YFSETQ. The length of the CDR3 is 15 residues. CDR3 in DNA: TGCGCCAGCAGCCCCTTCCCCGCGAACACCGGGGAGCTGTTTTTT. Its protein is CASSPFPANTGELFF.

The genes are TRBV7-2 and TRBJ2-7; a possible D gene is TRBD2 (7 bases). The CDR3 length is 16 residues. CDR1 SGHTA and CDR2 FQGNSA come from the germline V gene. Trimming cost V 5 bases and J 3 bases, with 20 bases left between them. CDR3 sequence reads: CASSAGGGGHSYEQYF. CDR3 DNA sequence: TGTGCCAGCAGCGCCGGAGGCGGGGGACATAGCTACGAGCAGTACTTC.

This chain links TRBV6-5 with TRBJ1-3; D gene ambiguous. The CDR3 extends over 12 amino acids. V was trimmed by 7 bases and J by 0 bases, leaving 4 bases between them. Germline assignment: CDR1 MNHEY and CDR2 SVGAGI. The CDR3 loop is CASTNSGNTIYF. CDR3 coding DNA: TGTGCCAGCACCAACTCTGGAAACACCATATATTTT.

This clone appeared a single time. This chain connects TRBV12-3 or TRBV12-4 to TRBJ1-6, with TRBD1 as a possible D gene (5 bases). This CDR3 is built from 13 residues. Deletions cut 6 bases from V and 10 bases from J, with 13 bases between. CDR3 nucleotides: TGTGCCAGCAGCCAGGGCAGCCAGTCACCCCTCCACTTT. This translates into CASSQGSQSPLHF.

The chain couples TRBV5-6 to TRBJ1-2; 9 bases line up with TRBD1. V was clipped by 3 bases and J by 4 bases; unmatched bases: 7. The germline V gene encodes CDR1 SGHDT and CDR2 YYEEEE. This CDR3 has 15 amino acids. In DNA form, the CDR3 reads TGTGCCAGCAGCTCGGACAGGGGCCGAATCTATGGCTACACCTTC. Amino acid sequence: CASSSDRGRIYGYTF.

The CDR3 here is CASSLAVGGALDTQYF. Here the CDR3 DNA reads TGTGCCAGCAGCTTAGCCGTCGGGGGGGCTCTAGATACGCAGTATTTT. The chain recombines TRBV7-8 with TRBJ2-3, with 8 nucleotides matching TRBD2. The trim removed 0 bases at V and 5 bases at J, leaving 7 bases unmatched. Germline values: CDR1 SGHVS, CDR2 FQNEAQ. The CDR3 is 16 residues long.

The rearrangement joins TRBV2 to TRBJ1-6, with 9 bases identical to TRBD1. This CDR3 has 19 residues. CDR1 is SNHLY and CDR2 is FYNNEI in the germline V gene. The J segment lost 6 bases and the V segment lost 6 bases, leaving 18 bases of the junction unmatched. CDR3 coding DNA: TGTGCCAGCAGCCCTGGGACAGGGTACGCCCGAGGGGCTAATTCACCCCTCCACTTT. Translation gives CASSPGTGYARGANSPLHF. The complete variable domain, with remaining parts taken from reference TRBV2 and TRBJ1-6, reads EPEVTQTPSHQVTQMGQEVILRCVPISNHLYFYWYRQILGQKVEFLVSFYNNEISEKSEIFDDQFSVERPDGSNFTLKIRSTKLEDSAMYFCASSPGTGYARGANSPLHFGNGTRLTVT.

Of note for this clone: At one boundary the junction diverges from the germline segment, which might be a read error. The CDR3 sequence: CTWSTASGGTTDTQYF. The CDR3, as DNA: TGTACCTGGAGTACGGCTAGCGGGGGAACCACAGATACGCAGTATTTT. The chain links TRBV30 to TRBJ2-3; 10 bases are shared with TRBD2. Germline CDR1 GTSNPN, CDR2 SVGIG (reference sequence). The CDR3 has 16 amino acids.